Shown below are 3 T cell receptor beta chains from a single sample sequenced in a study of early T cells in non-severe SARS-CoV-2 infection. Each CDR3 protein is one row after TCRdb ran MiXCR on the 5' RACE reads. Of 45,000 to 60,000 distinct CDR3 sequences listed, more than 9% are singletons. The sequenced material came from whole blood. Receptors were obtained from an adult who was a healthcare worker with PCR-confirmed SARS-CoV-2 infection or an uninfected control (not recorded which).

The CDR3 DNA reads TGTGCCAGCGGAGGCACTGAAGCTTTCTTT. Translated, it gives CASGGTEAFF. The chain has TRBV28 and TRBJ1-1; D is unclear. Germline values: CDR1 MDHEN, CDR2 SYDVKM. V lost 8 bases and J 4 bases, leaving 5 bases between the germline ends. CDR3 size: 10 residues.

This clonotype was seen a handful of times. J is TRBJ1-1 and V is TRBV12-3 or TRBV12-4; 7 nucleotides line up with TRBD1. Trimming took 6 bases from V and 5 from J; bases not matched to a gene: 6. The CDR3 totals 13 residues. Written as DNA, the CDR3 is TGTGCCAGCAGCTCGACAGGGAGGACTGAAGCTTTCTTT. Residues: CASSSTGRTEAFF.

This chain links TRBV29-1 with TRBJ2-5; D tentatively reads TRBD1 or TRBD2 (7 bases each). CDR1 and CDR2 from the germline V gene are SQVTM and ANQGSEA. V dropped 6 bases and J dropped 4 bases, with 15 bases sitting between them. The CDR3 totals 13 residues. The CDR3 spells CSVRQGGRETQYF. The CDR3 DNA follows: TGCAGCGTCAGACAGGGAGGGAGAGAGACCCAGTACTTC.